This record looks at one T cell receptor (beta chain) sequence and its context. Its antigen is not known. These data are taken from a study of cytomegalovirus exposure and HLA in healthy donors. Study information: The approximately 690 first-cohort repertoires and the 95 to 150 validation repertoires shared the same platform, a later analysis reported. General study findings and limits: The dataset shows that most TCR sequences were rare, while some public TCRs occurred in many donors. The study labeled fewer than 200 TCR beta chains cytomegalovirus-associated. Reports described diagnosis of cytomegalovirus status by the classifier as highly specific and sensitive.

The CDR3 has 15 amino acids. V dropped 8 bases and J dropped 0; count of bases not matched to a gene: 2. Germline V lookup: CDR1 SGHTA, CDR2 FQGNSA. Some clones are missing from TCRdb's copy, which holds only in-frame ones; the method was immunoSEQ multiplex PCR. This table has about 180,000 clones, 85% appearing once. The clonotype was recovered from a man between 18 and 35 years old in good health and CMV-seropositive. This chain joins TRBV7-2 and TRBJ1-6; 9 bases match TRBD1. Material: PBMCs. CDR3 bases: TGTGCCAGCGGGGGACAGGGCTCCTATAATTCACCCCTCCACTTT. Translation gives CASGGQGSYNSPLHF.